This TCR beta chain was identified during a study of blood T cell repertoires in COVID-19. Background on the study: Sample material is recorded as cDNA or gDNA derived from T cells, B-cell-depleted T cells, or PBMCs.

Trimming pared 5 bases from V and 3 bases from J, leaving 11 bases between. CDR3 length: 13 amino acids. The germline V gene encodes CDR1 LNHDA and CDR2 SQIVND (reference sequence). Produced via immunoSEQ multiplex PCR; TCRdb's table is partial and in-frame only. The sample lists 150,000 to 200,000 clones, roughly 93% occurring once. The sample comprised peripheral blood. The TCR originated in a man younger than 35 with acute or convalescent COVID-19. V is TRBV19 and J is TRBJ2-7; D remains ambiguous. The CDR3 sequence: CASSFTRFYEQYF. The CDR3 nucleotides are TGTGCCAGTAGTTTCACGAGATTCTACGAGCAGTACTTC.